The rows below give T cell receptor beta chains drawn from one sample of a study of T cell responses to AZD1222 COVID-19 vaccine. Profiling relied on immunoSEQ multiplex PCR, and the TCRdb table lists in-frame clones only, not all of them. The table includes 85,000 to 110,000 clones, around nine tenths detected once. The sample in question was peripheral blood, obtained on day 0 of AZD1222 vaccination. These receptors all come from an adult in good health. Each CDR3 is given with its conserved first and last residue. The D gene is left open where the match is weak. The size field is filled for only some rows; it gives once, few, many or a size class.

d_call j_call clone_size v_call cdr3_aa cdr3_nt
. TRBJ1-4 few TRBV7-2 CASSFPPNEKLFF TGTGCCAGCAGCTTTCCTCCCAATGAAAAACTGTTTTTT
TRBD2 TRBJ2-4 . TRBV28 CASSFLAGGNNIQYF TGTGCCAGCAGTTTTCTAGCGGGGGGGAACAACATTCAGTACTTC
. TRBJ2-6 . TRBV30 CAWSALGGANVLTF TGTGCCTGGAGTGCCCTGGGAGGGGCCAACGTCCTGACTTTC
. TRBJ2-2 . TRBV19 CASSNGAGPTGELFF TGTGCCAGTAGTAACGGGGCAGGACCCACCGGGGAGCTGTTTTTT
. TRBJ1-5 . TRBV7-2 CASSMDRVQPQHF TGTGCCAGCAGCATGGACCGAGTCCAGCCCCAGCATTTT
TRBD1 TRBJ1-5 . TRBV28 CASSPRDRGLGPQHF TGTGCCAGCAGTCCCCGGGACAGGGGGCTAGGGCCCCAGCATTTT
TRBD1 TRBJ1-5 . TRBV20-1 CSASQGAGSFGNQPQHF TGCAGTGCTAGTCAGGGGGCAGGGAGCTTCGGCAATCAGCCCCAGCATTTT
. TRBJ1-2 few TRBV18 CASSPAEGVFYGYTF TGTGCCAGCTCACCAGCGGAGGGAGTTTTCTATGGCTACACCTTC
TRBD1 TRBJ1-4 . TRBV29-1 CSVTTGGAREKLFF TGCAGCGTCACCACAGGGGGCGCCCGGGAAAAACTGTTTTTT
. TRBJ2-7 . TRBV19 CASSSLMGAYEQYF TGTGCCAGTAGTAGCCTAATGGGAGCCTACGAGCAGTACTTC
TRBD1 TRBJ1-2 . TRBV6-4 CASSAGTDAYGYTF TGTGCCAGCAGCGCCGGGACAGATGCCTATGGCTACACCTTC
TRBD1 TRBJ2-5 . TRBV5-1 CASSWGQPQETQYF TGCGCCAGCAGCTGGGGACAGCCCCAAGAGACCCAGTACTTC
. TRBJ2-7 . TRBV5-6 CASSFRVLSSYEQYF TGTGCCAGCAGCTTCAGGGTTCTAAGCTCCTACGAGCAGTACTTC
TRBD2 TRBJ2-4 . TRBV19 CASSLGLAGIENIQYF TGTGCCAGTAGCCTCGGACTAGCGGGAATCGAAAACATTCAGTACTTC
. TRBJ2-1 . TRBV6-2/TRBV6-3 CASSYDWGDEQFF TGTGCCAGCAGTTACGACTGGGGGGATGAGCAGTTCTTC
. TRBJ2-2 . TRBV7-9 CASTPRGVTGELFF TGTGCCAGCACCCCTCGGGGCGTCACCGGGGAGCTGTTTTTT
. TRBJ1-1 . TRBV5-1 CASSLGGVANTEAFF TGCGCCAGCAGCTTGGGGGGGGTCGCAAACACTGAAGCTTTCTTT
. TRBJ1-6 . TRBV5-1 CASSQGTLAQPLHF TGCGCCAGCAGCCAGGGGACCCTTGCCCAGCCCCTCCACTTT
TRBD2 TRBJ2-5 . TRBV7-8 CASSLSTSGGYQETQYF TGTGCCAGCAGCTTGTCGACTAGCGGGGGGTACCAAGAGACCCAGTACTTC
. TRBJ1-4 . TRBV11-1 CASSAPRGEKLFF TGTGCCAGCAGCGCGCCTCGTGGGGAAAAACTGTTTTTT
. TRBJ1-5 . TRBV6-5 CASSPGQISNQPQHF TGTGCCAGCAGTCCCGGACAGATTAGCAATCAGCCCCAGCATTTT
TRBD2 TRBJ2-1 . TRBV9 CASSPPVVAGGGEQFF TGTGCCAGCAGCCCCCCTGTGGTAGCGGGAGGGGGTGAGCAGTTCTTC
. TRBJ1-4 . TRBV5-1 CASTSYDPDEKLFF TGCGCCAGCACCTCTTATGACCCGGATGAAAAACTGTTTTTT
TRBD2 TRBJ2-4 . TRBV27 CASSLEREGRRYF TGTGCCAGCAGTTTAGAGCGGGAGGGCCGTAGGTACTTC
TRBD2 TRBJ2-7 . TRBV19 CASSTIAGETYEQYF TGTGCCAGTAGTACGATAGCGGGGGAGACCTACGAGCAGTACTTC
. TRBJ2-2 . TRBV28 CASRIGSGIGELFF TGTGCCAGCAGAATAGGGTCGGGCATCGGGGAGCTGTTTTTT
. TRBJ1-2 once TRBV4-1 CASSQNEYGYTF TGCGCCAGCAGCCAAAATGAGTACGGCTACACCTTC
. TRBJ2-3 . TRBV6-2/TRBV6-3 CASSPNALGNTDTQYF TGTGCCAGCAGCCCTAACGCCCTAGGGAACACAGATACGCAGTATTTT
TRBD1 TRBJ1-6 . TRBV18 CASSPGTEDNSPLHF TGTGCCAGCTCACCGGGGACAGAAGATAATTCACCCCTCCACTTT
TRBD2 TRBJ2-1 once TRBV9 CASSVAITSGNNEQFF TGTGCCAGCAGCGTAGCTATAACTAGCGGGAACAATGAGCAGTTCTTC
TRBD1 TRBJ2-3 . TRBV24-1 CATSGDRGHTDTQYF TGTGCCACCAGTGGGGACAGGGGGCATACAGATACGCAGTATTTT
. TRBJ1-2 once TRBV9 CASSDTGYVVWGYTF TGTGCCAGCAGCGATACAGGCTATGTGGTTTGGGGCTACACCTTC
. TRBJ1-4 . TRBV30 CAWSAGGGEKLFF TGTGCCTGGAGTGCGGGGGGAGGAGAAAAACTGTTTTTT
. TRBJ1-5 . TRBV28 CASSFSFYQPQHF TGTGCCAGCAGCTTTTCTTTTTATCAGCCCCAGCATTTT
. TRBJ2-7 . TRBV30 CAWSRGGISYEQYF TGTGCCTGGAGTCGCGGCGGGATCTCCTACGAGCAGTACTTC
. TRBJ2-7 . TRBV4-3 CASSQSVPAKEQYF TGCGCCAGCAGCCAGTCGGTGCCGGCTAAGGAGCAGTACTTC
TRBD2 TRBJ2-5 once TRBV18 CASSPGEGETQYF TGTGCCAGCTCACCAGGGGAGGGCGAGACCCAGTACTTC
. TRBJ2-3 . TRBV7-2 CASSSLTDTQYF TGTGCCAGCAGCTCGCTCACAGATACGCAGTATTTT
. TRBJ1-2 . TRBV30 CAWSVTDYGYTF TGTGCCTGGAGTGTGACGGACTATGGCTACACCTTC
. TRBJ2-3 . TRBV9 CASSVSPPDTQYF TGTGCCAGCAGCGTATCTCCTCCAGATACGCAGTATTTT
. TRBJ1-5 . TRBV27 CASSSLPVQGYQPQHF TGTGCCAGCAGTTCCCTACCGGTCCAGGGCTATCAGCCCCAGCATTTT
. TRBJ2-7 . TRBV9 CASSVGGRSYEQYF TGTGCCAGCAGCGTAGGGGGCAGATCCTACGAGCAGTACTTC
TRBD1 TRBJ1-2 . TRBV7-8 CASSLQGTVLLGGYTF TGTGCCAGCAGCTTACAAGGGACAGTCCTACTAGGAGGCTACACCTTC
. TRBJ1-2 few TRBV28 CASSPPGSYGYTF TGTGCCAGCAGTCCACCCGGGAGCTATGGCTACACCTTC
. TRBJ1-2 . TRBV6-5 CASSYARSGQVYGYTF TGTGCCAGCAGTTATGCAAGGTCGGGGCAGGTCTATGGCTACACCTTC
TRBD1 TRBJ1-5 few TRBV28 CASSLTGRFDQPQHF TGTGCCAGCAGTTTGACAGGGAGGTTCGATCAGCCCCAGCATTTT
. TRBJ2-7 . TRBV2 CAVTGSNYEQYF TGTGCCGTCACCGGGTCCAACTACGAGCAGTACTTC
TRBD2 TRBJ2-7 . TRBV5-4 CASSLGSGSPLVYEQYF TGTGCCAGCAGCTTGGGTAGCGGGAGCCCCCTCGTGTACGAGCAGTACTTC
. TRBJ1-1 . TRBV19 CASSRGRSREAFF TGTGCCAGTAGTAGGGGTCGGAGCAGAGAAGCTTTCTTT
. TRBJ1-1 once TRBV5-1 CASSLPDDATEAFF TGCGCCAGCAGCTTGCCGGATGATGCCACTGAAGCTTTCTTT
TRBD1 TRBJ2-1 . TRBV14 CASSQASGQVYNEQFF TGTGCCAGCAGCCAAGCCTCGGGACAGGTATACAATGAGCAGTTCTTC
TRBD1 TRBJ1-1 . TRBV7-2 CASSLTGQGGTEAFF TGTGCCAGCAGCTTGACGGGACAGGGGGGGACTGAAGCTTTCTTT
. TRBJ2-3 . TRBV11-2 CASSLAGSDTQYF TGTGCCAGCAGCTTAGCGGGGAGTGATACGCAGTATTTT
TRBD2 TRBJ2-1 . TRBV3-1/TRBV3-2 CASSQGTSSYNEQFF TGTGCCAGCAGCCAGGGGACTAGCTCCTACAATGAGCAGTTCTTC
. TRBJ1-2 . TRBV29-1 CSVEGQAGYTF TGCAGCGTTGAAGGGCAAGCCGGCTACACCTTC
TRBD2 TRBJ2-3 . TRBV9 CASSVAGGSTDTQYF TGTGCCAGCAGCGTGGCGGGGGGGAGCACAGATACGCAGTATTTT
. TRBJ2-1 . TRBV19 CASSTRLDTYNEQFF TGTGCCAGTAGCACTCGACTGGATACCTACAATGAGCAGTTCTTC
. TRBJ1-5 . TRBV24-1 CATSELDDSHQPQHF TGTGCCACCAGTGAACTGGACGATTCTCATCAGCCCCAGCATTTT
TRBD1 TRBJ2-2 . TRBV3-1/TRBV3-2 CASSQGTGEGGELFF TGTGCCAGCAGCCAGGGGACAGGGGAAGGCGGGGAGCTGTTTTTT
. TRBJ1-5 . TRBV3-1/TRBV3-2 CASSQGGGRGNQPQHF TGTGCCAGCAGCCAAGGAGGGGGACGTGGCAATCAGCCCCAGCATTTT